One sample yielded the 30 T cell receptor beta chains listed below, sequenced in a study of blood T cell repertoires in COVID-19 (dated by TCRdb to 2019 to 2021). Library creation used the immunoSEQ multiplex PCR assay. TCRdb re-hosts the immuneACCESS table, in-frame sequences only. Its copies lack some clones; in the studies checked, an unresolved V gene accounts for under half of them, and the cause for the rest is not known. In this sample the table shows a few hundred thousand clones, roughly 87% of which occur a single time. Over 4.5% of the sample is in the top ten clones. The sequencing input was PBMCs or T cells enriched from blood (not recorded which). The receptors come from a woman aged 45-65 years who had recovered from COVID-19.

This clone was recorded once. The chain has TRBV6-2 or TRBV6-3 and TRBJ2-7; the D is unclear. The CDR3 runs to 13 residues. V dropped 5 bases and J dropped 4 bases, with 12 bases sitting between them. Germline-derived CDR1 and CDR2 are MNHEY and SVGEGT. CDR3 loop: CASSNPILYEQYF. The CDR3 bases are TGTGCCAGCAGTAACCCCATCCTATACGAGCAGTACTTC.

This chain links TRBV4-1 with TRBJ2-5, with D possibly matching TRBD2 (6 bases). The CDR3 is 14 amino acids. Looked up from germline, CDR1 is MGHRA and CDR2 is YSYEKL. V was trimmed by 2 bases and J by 4 bases, leaving 11 bases between them. The CDR3 sequence: CASSQIAARETQYF. CDR3 bases: TGCGCCAGCAGCCAAATAGCGGCTCGAGAGACCCAGTACTTC.

This CDR3 is CSVEETMNTEAFF. CDR3 nucleotide sequence: TGCAGCGTTGAGGAGACCATGAACACTGAAGCTTTCTTT. The V call is TRBV29-1, the J call TRBJ1-1; no clear D. The CDR3 consists of 13 residues. The germline V gene has CDR1 SQVTM and CDR2 ANQGSEA. V was cut by 3 bases and J by 0 bases, with 8 bases left in between. Variable domain in full (rest from reference TRBV29-1 and TRBJ1-1): SAVISQKPSRDICQRGTSLTIQCQVDSQVTMMFWYRQQPGQSLTLIATANQGSEATYESGFVIDKFPISRPNLTFSTLTVSNMSPEDSSIYLCSVEETMNTEAFFGQGTRLTVV.

This clone was seen a few times. The chain recombines TRBV24-1 with TRBJ1-2; perhaps TRBD1 as D (6 bases). V lost 8 bases and J 4 bases, leaving 16 bases between the germline ends. Germline V CDR1 and CDR2: KGHDR, SFDVKD. The CDR3 loop spans 14 amino acids. This CDR3 is CATKVREGGYGYTF. Written as DNA, the CDR3 is TGTGCCACCAAAGTAAGGGAAGGGGGCTATGGCTACACCTTC.

The chain is built from TRBV6-2 or TRBV6-3 and TRBJ2-1, with D possibly matching TRBD2 (6 bases). This CDR3 comprises 16 residues. The germline CDR1 and CDR2 sequences are MNHEY and SVGEGT. The V end lost 5 bases, the J end lost 10 bases, and 24 bases lay between the germline ends. CDR3 loop: CASSHRLRDPLKEQFF. In DNA, the CDR3 is TGTGCCAGCAGTCACCGCTTGCGGGATCCTCTAAAAGAGCAGTTCTTC.

The table lists this clone with a count of one. The V call is TRBV5-1, the J call TRBJ1-2; 7 nucleotides match TRBD1. CDR3 length: 14 amino acids. Germline CDR1 SGHRS, CDR2 YFSETQ. With 4 bases clipped from V and 0 bases from J, the junction kept 3 bases outside the gene matches. CDR3 sequence: CASSPGTANYGYTF. In nucleotides, the CDR3 is TGCGCCAGCAGCCCGGGGACAGCTAACTATGGCTACACCTTC. The variable domain in full, completed from reference TRBV5-1 and TRBJ1-2, reads KAGVTQTPRYLIKTRGQQVTLSCSPISGHRSVSWYQQTPGQGLQFLFEYFSETQRNKGNFPGRFSGRQFSNSRSEMNVSTLELGDSALYLCASSPGTANYGYTFGSGTRLTVV.

The chain recombines TRBV7-2 with TRBJ2-2; 7 nucleotides align to TRBD1. The CDR3 loop spans 15 amino acids. Germline CDR1 reads SGHTA; CDR2 reads FQGNSA. Trimming took 3 bases from V and 6 from J; bases not matched to a gene: 7. CDR3 region: CASSFDRARAGELFF. The CDR3 DNA follows: TGTGCCAGCAGCTTCGACAGGGCTCGGGCCGGGGAGCTGTTTTTT. The variable domain in full, with the rest retrieved from reference TRBV7-2 and TRBJ2-2, is GAGVSQSPSNKVTEKGKDVELRCDPISGHTALYWYRQSLGQGLEFLIYFQGNSAPDKSGLPSDRFSAERTGGSVSTLTIQRTQQEDSAVYLCASSFDRARAGELFFGEGSRLTVL.

The V call is TRBV9, the J call TRBJ2-1; 8 bases map to TRBD2. There are 16 residues in the CDR3. Germline CDR1 is SGDLS and CDR2 is YYNGEE. Unmatched junction bases numbered 7, after V lost 0 bases and J lost 5 bases. The DNA for the CDR3 is TGTGCCAGCAGCGTAGGGCCAGCGGGAGTAAACAATGAGCAGTTCTTC. Translated, it gives CASSVGPAGVNNEQFF.

The rearrangement joins TRBV11-2 to TRBJ2-7, with 7 bases identical to TRBD2. The germline CDR1 and CDR2 sequences are SGHAT and FQNNGV. V lost 3 bases to trimming and J lost 6 bases; unmatched junction nucleotides: 8. The CDR3 has 14 amino acids. The CDR3 is CASSFPGLPREQYF. Here the CDR3 DNA reads TGTGCCAGCAGCTTCCCGGGACTACCACGCGAGCAGTACTTC.

The rearrangement links TRBV7-8 to TRBJ1-5; D call uncertain. The germline CDR1 and CDR2 sequences are SGHVS and FQNEAQ. This CDR3 is built from 13 residues. V lost 5 bases and J lost 8, with 13 bases in between. The chain's CDR3 is CASSRSLREPQHF. The CDR3 DNA reads as TGTGCCAGCAGCCGTTCCCTTCGGGAGCCCCAGCATTTT. Combining the CDR3 with reference TRBV7-8 and TRBJ1-5 gives the whole variable domain GAGVSQSPRYKVAKRGQDVALRCDPISGHVSLFWYQQALGQGPEFLTYFQNEAQLDKSGLPSDRFFAERPEGSVSTLKIQRTQQEDSAVYLCASSRSLREPQHFGDGTRLSIL.

V gene TRBV7-8 combines with J gene TRBJ2-1, with 7 bases aligning to TRBD2. Trimming cost V 1 base and J 9 bases; bases outside gene matches: 12. Germline CDR1 is SGHVS and CDR2 is FQNEAQ. This CDR3 spans 16 amino acids. The CDR3 region has the DNA TGTGCCAGCAGCTTAGGATTTGTTGGCGGGGGAACTGAGCAGTTCTTC. As protein: CASSLGFVGGGTEQFF.

The chain is built from TRBV29-1 and TRBJ2-7; 10 bases are shared with TRBD1. The CDR3 runs 14 residues. The germline V gene encodes CDR1 SQVTM and CDR2 ANQGSEA. The V and J ends lost 2 bases and 1 base, in that order; junction bases with no gene match: 2. The CDR3 DNA follows: TGCAGCGTTGAATCGGGACAGGGGTCCTACGAGCAGTACTTC. Encoded protein: CSVESGQGSYEQYF.

The chain couples TRBV2 to TRBJ1-1; a possible D gene is TRBD1 (5 bases). Trimming pared 5 bases from V and 3 bases from J, leaving 16 bases between. The CDR3 loop spans 15 amino acids. Germline assignment: CDR1 SNHLY and CDR2 FYNNEI. The CDR3 bases are TGTGCCAGCAGTTTCCACATGGGGGGGGACACTGAAGCTTTCTTT. It codes for CASSFHMGGDTEAFF.

Remarks on this clone: In the same sample, other DNA sequences code for this CDR3. The chain joins TRBV5-1 to TRBJ1-1, with TRBD1 matching 7 bases. After removal of 2 bases from V and 1 base from J, the junction contained 2 bases not matched to a gene. CDR1 and CDR2 (germline): SGHRS, YFSETQ. This CDR3 comprises 14 residues. The CDR3 region is CASSFDRANTEAFF. The DNA for the CDR3 is TGCGCCAGCAGCTTTGACAGGGCGAACACTGAAGCTTTCTTT.

This clone was seen only a few times. The rearrangement uses TRBV2 and TRBJ1-2, with D possibly TRBD1 on 6 matching bases. This CDR3 has 13 amino acids. V was shortened by 7 bases and J by 6 bases, with 15 bases between the two germline ends. The germline gives CDR1 SNHLY, CDR2 FYNNEI. CDR3 sequence: CASKGGIYDGYTF. CDR3 nucleotides: TGTGCCAGCAAGGGGGGGATCTATGATGGCTACACCTTC.

This clone occurred many times. The chain is built from TRBV6-1 and TRBJ1-3, with 8 bases aligning to TRBD1. The CDR3 has 18 amino acids. Germline V CDR1 and CDR2: MNHNS, SASEGT. J lost 0 bases, V lost 1 base, and 8 bases had no gene match. This CDR3 reads CASSEEATGAFSGNTIYF. The CDR3 region has the DNA TGTGCCAGCAGTGAAGAGGCGACAGGGGCCTTCTCTGGAAACACCATATATTTT.

J is TRBJ1-2 and V is TRBV7-2; D remains unclear. Germline V gene data show CDR1 as SGHTA and CDR2 as FQGNSA. The CDR3 spans 13 residues. The germline V and J ends were trimmed by 1 base and 6 bases, with 9 bases remaining between them. The chain's CDR3 is CASSLGGFDGYTF. The DNA of the CDR3 is TGTGCCAGCAGCTTAGGAGGGTTTGATGGCTACACCTTC.

Details on this clone: Other nucleotide sequences from this sample produce the same CDR3. The chain has TRBV18 and TRBJ2-5; tentatively, D is TRBD1 (6 bases). The CDR3 has 14 amino acids. Trimming left V 0 bases short and J 2 bases short, with 7 bases between. Germline CDR1 is KGHSH and CDR2 is LQKENI. The CDR3 DNA reads TGTGCCAGCTCACCACCCGGACAGCAAGAGACCCAGTACTTC. It yields the protein CASSPPGQQETQYF. Drawing the rest from reference TRBV18 and TRBJ2-5, the complete variable domain is NAGVMQNPRHLVRRRGQEARLRCSPMKGHSHVYWYRQLPEEGLKFMVYLQKENIIDESGMPKERFSAEFPKEGPSILRIQQVVRGDSAAYFCASSPPGQQETQYFGPGTRLLVL.

The chain links TRBV5-1 to TRBJ2-5, with 9 bases identical to TRBD1. Losses at the gene ends were 3 bases for V and 5 bases for J; bases not matched to a gene: 14. This CDR3 has 17 amino acids. Germline V gene data show CDR1 as SGHRS and CDR2 as YFSETQ. CDR3 DNA sequence: TGCGCCAGCAGCTCCCAGCCCGGGACAGGGACATTGGAGACCCAGTACTTC. This gives the protein CASSSQPGTGTLETQYF.

V gene TRBV27 combines with J gene TRBJ2-7; 8 bases are shared with TRBD1. The ends lost 5 bases at V and 3 bases at J; junction bases unmatched: 9. The CDR3 extends over 15 amino acids. Germline CDR1 reads MNHEY; CDR2 reads SMNVEV (reference sequence). CDR3: CASSATTGEDYEQYF. In nucleotides, the CDR3 is TGTGCCAGCAGTGCCACGACAGGGGAGGACTACGAGCAGTACTTC.

The chain uses TRBV2 and TRBJ2-1; TRBD2 matches 7 bases. Germline-derived CDR1 and CDR2 are SNHLY and FYNNEI. The CDR3 is 12 residues long. The trim removed 7 bases at V and 12 bases at J, leaving 9 bases unmatched. CDR3 residues: CASKSDLAAQFF. The CDR3 DNA sequence: TGTGCCAGCAAATCTGACCTAGCGGCGCAGTTCTTC.

This clone turned up a few times. This specimen includes other DNA sequences encoding the same CDR3. The chain links TRBV3-1 (or the pseudogene TRBV3-2) to TRBJ2-1; a possible D gene is TRBD2 (5 bases). The germline V gene encodes CDR1 LGHDT and CDR2 YNNKEL (reference sequence). V lost 1 base, J lost 9 bases, and 7 bases lay in between. The CDR3 has 12 amino acids. The CDR3 DNA sequence: TGTGCCAGCAGCCAAGTGGCGGGTGAGCAGTTCTTC. Protein: CASSQVAGEQFF.

This CDR3 reads CAGCRVGGRTEAFF. CDR3 DNA sequence: TGTGCTGGTTGTCGGGTAGGGGGAAGGACTGAAGCTTTCTTT. This chain uses TRBV28 with TRBJ1-1, with D perhaps matching TRBD1 (6 bases). There are 14 residues in the CDR3. Germline CDR1 and CDR2: MDHEN and SYDVKM.

This clone was observed once. The genes are TRBV30 and TRBJ1-1; 8 nucleotides align to TRBD1. The CDR3 totals 12 residues. Germline V CDR1 and CDR2: GTSNPN, SVGIG (reference sequence). The V segment lost 4 bases and the J segment 11 bases; nucleotides outside the gene matches: 9. CDR3 sequence (DNA): TGTGCCTGGACCCGACAGGGGATGGTGGCTTTCTTT. Amino acid sequence: CAWTRQGMVAFF.

The chain recombines TRBV20-1 with TRBJ2-7; D perhaps matches TRBD2 (5 bases). The CDR3 has 14 amino acids. V was trimmed by 3 bases and J by 3 bases, leaving 15 bases between them. The germline gives CDR1 DFQATT, CDR2 SNEGSKA (reference sequence). The CDR3 loop reads CSASLGRVYYEQYF. The CDR3 DNA is TGCAGTGCTAGTCTAGGGCGGGTATACTACGAGCAGTACTTC.

The chain carries TRBV6-5 and TRBJ1-1, with D possibly matching TRBD1 (5 bases). The V gene lost 6 bases and the J gene lost 1 base, with 15 bases spanning the gap. Germline CDR1 reads MNHEY; CDR2 reads SVGAGI. This CDR3 is built from 15 residues. CDR3 amino acids: CASSPLAGSNTEAFF. The CDR3 nucleotides are TGTGCCAGCAGCCCCCTGGCAGGGTCGAACACTGAAGCTTTCTTT.

This clone was counted a single time. The V call is TRBV19, the J call TRBJ2-1, with D possibly being TRBD2 (5 bases). Trimming left V 1 base short and J 10 bases short, with 11 bases between. The CDR3 runs to 13 residues. Per germline, CDR1 LNHDA and CDR2 SQIVND (reference sequence). DNA for the CDR3: TGTGCCAGTAGTATAGTGAGTTCGGGAGAGCAGTTCTTC. Residues: CASSIVSSGEQFF.

This chain joins TRBV4-1 and TRBJ2-7; 12 bases match TRBD2. V lost 6 bases, J lost 3 bases, and 6 bases stayed unmatched. Germline-derived CDR1 and CDR2 are MGHRA and YSYEKL. CDR3 length: 15 amino acids. CDR3: CASRPGLAGIYEQYF. The CDR3 nucleotides read TGCGCCAGCAGACCAGGACTAGCGGGAATCTACGAGCAGTACTTC.

This clone was counted between two and nine times. V and J are TRBV4-2 and TRBJ2-2, with no clear D. Germline V gene sequence: CDR1 LGHNA, CDR2 YNFKEQ. V lost 4 bases, J lost 1 base, and 4 bases lay in between. The CDR3 has 13 residues. In nucleotides, the CDR3 is TGTGCCAGCAGCCGACTGAACACCGGGGAGCTGTTTTTT. This codes for CASSRLNTGELFF.

The sample holds a few counts of this clone. This rearrangement joins TRBV7-2 to TRBJ1-1; D is unresolved. CDR1 and CDR2 from the germline V gene are SGHTA and FQGNSA. V was clipped by 3 bases and J by 4 bases, with 12 bases between them. The CDR3 spans 14 residues. In DNA, the CDR3 is TGTGCCAGCAGCTTCTCTGGCCAGGTCACTGAAGCTTTCTTT. Residues: CASSFSGQVTEAFF.